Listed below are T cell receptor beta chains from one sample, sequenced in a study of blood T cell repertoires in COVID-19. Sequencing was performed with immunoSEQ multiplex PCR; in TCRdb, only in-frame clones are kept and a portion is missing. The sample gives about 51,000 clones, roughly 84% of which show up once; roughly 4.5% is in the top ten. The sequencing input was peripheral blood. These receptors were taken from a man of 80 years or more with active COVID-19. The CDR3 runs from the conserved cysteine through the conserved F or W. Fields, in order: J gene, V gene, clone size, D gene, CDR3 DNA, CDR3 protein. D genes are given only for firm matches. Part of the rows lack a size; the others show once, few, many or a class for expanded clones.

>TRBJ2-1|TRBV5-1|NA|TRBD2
TGCGCCAGCAGCGTGGAGGCTAGCGGGATGGGTGATGAGCAGTTCTTC
CASSVEASGMGDEQFF
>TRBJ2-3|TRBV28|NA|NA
TGTGCCAGCAGTCGCTTAGCGGAGTACACAGATACGCAGTATTTT
CASSRLAEYTDTQYF
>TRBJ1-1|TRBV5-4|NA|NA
TGTGCCAGCAGCTTGTCAGGGGTGAACACTGAAGCTTTCTTT
CASSLSGVNTEAFF
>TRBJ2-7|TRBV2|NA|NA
TGTGCCAGCAGTCGGCGGGGGCGCGAGCAGTACTTC
CASSRRGREQYF
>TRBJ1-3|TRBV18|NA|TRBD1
TGTGCCAGCTCACCTAAGGGACAGGGAACTGGAAACACCATATATTTT
CASSPKGQGTGNTIYF
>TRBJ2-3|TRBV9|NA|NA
TGTGCCAGCACCCCCCAGGCGGGAAGCACAGATACGCAGTATTTT
CASTPQAGSTDTQYF
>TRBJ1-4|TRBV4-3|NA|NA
TGCGCCAGCAGCCAAGATGGGGCCAGGCGGGAAAAACTGTTTTTT
CASSQDGARREKLFF
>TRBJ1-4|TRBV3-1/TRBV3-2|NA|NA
TGTGCCAGCAGCCCTGGGGGGTGGACTAATGAAAAACTGTTTTTT
CASSPGGWTNEKLFF
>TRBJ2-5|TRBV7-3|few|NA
TGTGCCAGCAGCTTCCAGGATCAAGAGACCCAGTACTTC
CASSFQDQETQYF
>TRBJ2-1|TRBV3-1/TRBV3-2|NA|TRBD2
TGTGCCAGCAGCCAAGGGACTAGCGTTCCGGGGTACAATGAGCAGTTCTTC
CASSQGTSVPGYNEQFF
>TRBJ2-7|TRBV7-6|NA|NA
TGTGCCAGCAGCCCCCAGGTGGCGGGGCCCGACGAGCAGTACTTC
CASSPQVAGPDEQYF
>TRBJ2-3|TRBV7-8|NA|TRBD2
TGTGCCAGCATCCAACGTAGGTTTAGCGGGAGCACAGATACGCAGTATTTT
CASIQRRFSGSTDTQYF
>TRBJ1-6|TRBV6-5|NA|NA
TGTGCCAGCAGCAGACAGAGTACCGTATCACCCCTCCACTTT
CASSRQSTVSPLHF
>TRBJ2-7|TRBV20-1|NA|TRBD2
TGCAGTGCTAGTACCGGGACTAGCGGAGCCCCCTACGAGCAGTACTTC
CSASTGTSGAPYEQYF
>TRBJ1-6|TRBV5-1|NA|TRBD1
TGCGCCAGCAGCCTCTCGGAGGGACAGGGGGCGCGAGGTTCACCCCTCCACTTT
CASSLSEGQGARGSPLHF
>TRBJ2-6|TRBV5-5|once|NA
TGTGCCAGCAGCTTGGACGGAGGCGCTGGGGCCAACGTCCTGACTTTC
CASSLDGGAGANVLTF
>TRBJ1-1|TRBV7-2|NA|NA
TGTGCCAGCAGCTTACTGGGGGCGCAGACTGAAGCTTTCTTT
CASSLLGAQTEAFF
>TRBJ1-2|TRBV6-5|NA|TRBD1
TGTGCCAGCAGGCGCCCGGGACAGGCGACGGGCTACACCTTC
CASRRPGQATGYTF
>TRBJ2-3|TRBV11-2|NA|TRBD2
TGTGCCAGCAGCTTGACTAGCGGGACGAGCACAGATACGCAGTATTTT
CASSLTSGTSTDTQYF
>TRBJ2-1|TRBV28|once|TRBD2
TGTGCCAGCAGGGTGAGCGGGGGGAGCTCCTACAATGAGCAGTTCTTC
CASRVSGGSSYNEQFF
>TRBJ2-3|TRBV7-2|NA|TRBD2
TGTGCCAGCAGCCCTAGCGGGAGTAGGACAGATACGCAGTATTTT
CASSPSGSRTDTQYF
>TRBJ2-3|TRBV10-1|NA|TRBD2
TGCGCCAGCAGTGATAGACTAGCGGGAGGTATCACAGATACGCAGTATTTT
CASSDRLAGGITDTQYF
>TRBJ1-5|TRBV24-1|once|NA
TGTGCCCCAGTTCATTTTGGCAGTTCCCTTAGCAATCAGCCCCAGCATTTT
CAPVHFGSSLSNQPQHF
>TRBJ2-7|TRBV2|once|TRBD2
TGTGCCAGCACCGCACGGGGGGGCGCGGACTACGAGCAGTACTTC
CASTARGGADYEQYF
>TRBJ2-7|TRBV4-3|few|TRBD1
TGCGCCAGCAGCTTCTCCGGGACAGGGGAATCCTACGAGCAGTACTTC
CASSFSGTGESYEQYF
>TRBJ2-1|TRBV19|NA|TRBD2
TGTGCCAGTAGAGTTGGGGATGGCGGGAGGTCCTACAATGAGCAGTTCTTC
CASRVGDGGRSYNEQFF
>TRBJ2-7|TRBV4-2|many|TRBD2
TGTGCCAGCAGCCAAGATGAACTAGCGGGAGTCTTCCAGTACTTC
CASSQDELAGVFQYF
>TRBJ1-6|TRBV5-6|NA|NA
TGTGCCAGCAGCGATCAAACGGGACACAACGATTCACCCCTCCACTTT
CASSDQTGHNDSPLHF
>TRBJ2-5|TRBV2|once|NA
TGTGCCAGCACCCACAGGAGCCCCCAAGAGACCCAGTACTTC
CASTHRSPQETQYF
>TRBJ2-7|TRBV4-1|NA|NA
TGCGCCAGCAGCCAAGATAACAGGACACCTTACGAGCAGTACTTC
CASSQDNRTPYEQYF
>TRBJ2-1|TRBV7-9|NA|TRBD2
TGTGCCAGCAGCTTACCAGGTACTAGCGGGAGATCCAGTGAGCAGTTCTTC
CASSLPGTSGRSSEQFF
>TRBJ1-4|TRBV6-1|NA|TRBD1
TGTGCCAGCAGTGATCAGGGGGCGGGTGAAAAACTGTTTTTT
CASSDQGAGEKLFF